The sequence of this TCR beta chain was determined in a study of cytomegalovirus exposure and HLA in healthy donors. As for this clone: Its antigen is still unknown.

Primers: 60 Vbeta forward and 13 Jbeta reverse. The method was immunoSEQ multiplex PCR; TCRdb's version includes in-frame clones alone and lacks a portion of them. Of 95,000 to 110,000 clones listed, approximately 78% were seen once; the top ten hold 1.5% to 2%. Unmatched junction bases numbered 6, after V lost 2 bases and J lost 0 bases. This CDR3 has 16 amino acids. Germline assignment: CDR1 LNHNV and CDR2 YYDKDF (reference sequence). General study findings and limits: Three chains tied to CMV proved CMV antigen-specific in vitro.

Sequencing input: PBMCs. The chain carries TRBV15 and TRBJ2-7, with 8 bases lining up with TRBD1. The receptor was derived from a woman in her thirties or forties in good health and CMV-seronegative. Here the CDR3 reads CATSRYPGTGSYEQYF. In DNA, the CDR3 is TGTGCCACCAGCAGATATCCGGGGACAGGCTCCTACGAGCAGTACTTC. Using reference TRBV15 and TRBJ2-7 for the parts outside the CDR3, the full variable domain is DAMVIQNPRYQVTQFGKPVTLSCSQTLNHNVMYWYQQKSSQAPKLLFHYYDKDFNNEADTPDNFQSRRPNTSFCFLDIRSPGLGDTAMYLCATSRYPGTGSYEQYFGPGTRLTVT.